The text below deals with one TCR beta chain. The V segment lost 4 bases and the J segment 0 bases; nucleotides outside the gene matches: 6. Germline-derived CDR1 and CDR2 are SGHNT and YYREEE (reference sequence). There are 15 residues in the CDR3. The table came from immunoSEQ multiplex PCR; TCRdb's copy has only in-frame clones and leaves some out. The profile covers just over 250,000 clones, with about 89% appearing a single time and around 10% taken by the ten largest. This entry comes from a study of blood T cell repertoires in COVID-19. For the study at large: The origin of the acute and convalescent COVID-19 samples was the United States, Italy and Spain. PBMCs, B-cell-depleted T cells, or T cells provided the cDNA or gDNA that made up the material.

This clonotype originated in a man aged 35-49 years who had recovered from COVID-19. Material: peripheral blood. This chain connects TRBV5-4 to TRBJ2-7; 8 bases fit TRBD2. As DNA, the CDR3 is TGTGCCAGCAGCCTCGAGCGGGGGCTCTCCTACGAGCAGTACTTC. Protein product: CASSLERGLSYEQYF.